The 7 T cell receptor beta chains below all came from one sample that was sequenced in a study of post-analysis software for immune sequencing data. Findings of the study overall: Included in a set of roughly five TRBV segments more frequent in patients than controls were TRBV5-6, TRBV5-1 and TRBV20-1.

Their recognized antigens are unknown. Unique molecular identifiers were built into the TCR beta cDNA libraries. TCRdb itself ran the PCR reads through MiXCR, one entry per CDR3 protein. The table has 650,000 to 850,000 distinct CDR3 sequences, more than 45% seen once. Specimen: blood. All receptors derive from a girl aged 10-17 years with multiple sclerosis.

This clonotype was counted a few times. V and J are TRBV6-2 or TRBV6-3 and TRBJ2-1; the D gene is possibly TRBD2 (6 bases). The germline V gene has CDR1 MNHEY and CDR2 SVGEGT. The length of the CDR3 is 17 residues. Trimming removed 2 bases at V and 3 bases at J, with 17 bases between. This chain's CDR3 is CASSYLGTAGLYNEQFF. For the CDR3, the DNA is TGTGCCAGCAGTTACCTTGGGACCGCGGGGCTCTACAATGAGCAGTTCTTC.

This clonotype occurred a few times. This chain joins TRBV29-1 and TRBJ1-2; 11 positions match TRBD1. This CDR3 spans 14 amino acids. Trimming cost V 5 bases and J 4 bases; bases outside gene matches: 6. Germline loops: CDR1 SQVTM, CDR2 ANQGSEA. The CDR3 sequence: CSVLRTGGGYGYTF. Here the CDR3 DNA reads TGCAGCGTTCTTAGGACAGGGGGCGGCTATGGCTACACCTTC.

This clonotype was recorded a few times. The V call is TRBV7-9, the J call TRBJ1-2, with D uncertain. Trimming cost V 9 bases and J 4 bases, with 6 bases left between them. CDR3 length: 10 amino acids. The germline CDR1 and CDR2 sequences are SEHNR and FQNEAQ (reference sequence). Written as DNA, the CDR3 is TGTGCCAGGTTGTCCTATGGCTACACCTTC. Amino acids: CARLSYGYTF.

This chain links TRBV6-1 with TRBJ2-5; possibly TRBD2 for D (5 bases). The assigned J gene may be wrong: the sequence end matches TRBJ2-7 better. CDR3 length equals 11 residues. CDR1 MNHNS and CDR2 SASEGT come from the germline V gene. Here the CDR3 reads CASHEGNEQYF. The CDR3 DNA sequence: TGTGCCAGCCACGAGGGAAACGAGCAGTACTTC.

The rearrangement joins TRBV12-3 or TRBV12-4 to TRBJ1-4; no firm D call. Trimming stripped 6 bases from V and 4 bases from J, with 12 bases between. The CDR3 spans 14 residues. In DNA, the CDR3 is TGTGCCAGCAGGGAGGGTGTAGTTAATGAAAAACTGTTTTTT. It is translated as CASREGVVNEKLFF.

The V gene is TRBV6-2 or TRBV6-3, the J gene TRBJ2-5; D gene ambiguous. Germline V gives CDR1 MNHEY, CDR2 SVGEGT. There are 17 residues in the CDR3. V shed 6 bases and J shed 1 base, with 21 bases lying between them. For the CDR3, the DNA is TGTGCCAGCAGACTCTCATTCGAGACCGGGTTCCAAGAGACCCAGTACTTC. Translating gives CASRLSFETGFQETQYF.

The CDR3 DNA is TGCAGTGCAAGGACAGTCTCCTACAATGAGCAGTTCTTC. Translated, it gives CSARTVSYNEQFF. The chain joins TRBV20-1 to TRBJ2-1; D might be TRBD1 (6 bases). Looked up from germline, CDR1 is DFQATT and CDR2 is SNEGSKA (reference sequence). V gave up 6 bases and J gave up 0 bases, with 9 bases separating them. The length of the CDR3 is 13 residues.